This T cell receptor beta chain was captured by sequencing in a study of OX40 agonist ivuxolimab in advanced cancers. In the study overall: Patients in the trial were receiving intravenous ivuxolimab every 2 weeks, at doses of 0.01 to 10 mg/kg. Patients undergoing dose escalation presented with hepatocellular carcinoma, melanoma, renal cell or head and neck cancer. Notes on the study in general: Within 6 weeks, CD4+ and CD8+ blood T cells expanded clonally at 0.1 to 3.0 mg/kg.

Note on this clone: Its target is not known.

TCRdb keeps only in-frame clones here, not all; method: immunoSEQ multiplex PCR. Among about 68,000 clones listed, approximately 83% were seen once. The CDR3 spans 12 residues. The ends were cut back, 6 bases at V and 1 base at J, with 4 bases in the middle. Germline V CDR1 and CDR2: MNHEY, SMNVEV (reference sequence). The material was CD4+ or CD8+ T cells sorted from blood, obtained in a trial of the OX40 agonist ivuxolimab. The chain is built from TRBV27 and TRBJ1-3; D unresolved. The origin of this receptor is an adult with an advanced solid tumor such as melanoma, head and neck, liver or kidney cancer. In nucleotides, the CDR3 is TGTGCCAGCAGGGGTTCTGGAAACACCATATATTTT. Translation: CASRGSGNTIYF.